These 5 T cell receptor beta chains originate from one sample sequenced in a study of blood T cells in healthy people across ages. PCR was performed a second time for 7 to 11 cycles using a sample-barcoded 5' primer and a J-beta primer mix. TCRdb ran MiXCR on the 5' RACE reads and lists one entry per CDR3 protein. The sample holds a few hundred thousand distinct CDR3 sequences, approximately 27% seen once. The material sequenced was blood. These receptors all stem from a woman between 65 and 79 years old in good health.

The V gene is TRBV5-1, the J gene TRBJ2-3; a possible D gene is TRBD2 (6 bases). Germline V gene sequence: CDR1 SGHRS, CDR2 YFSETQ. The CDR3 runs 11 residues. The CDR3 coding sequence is TGCGCTTCTTCTGGGGGGGATACGCAGTATTTT. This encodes CASSGGDTQYF.

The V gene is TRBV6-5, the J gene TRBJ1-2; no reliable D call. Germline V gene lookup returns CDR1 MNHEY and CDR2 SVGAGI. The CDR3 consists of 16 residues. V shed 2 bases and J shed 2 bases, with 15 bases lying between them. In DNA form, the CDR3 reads TGTGCCAGCAGTTACGCCGGACTGGGAGGGAACTATGGCTACACCTTC. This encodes CASSYAGLGGNYGYTF.

The CDR3 here is CAWSVRGAGDEKLFF. In nucleotides, the CDR3 is TGTGCCTGGAGCGTTAGGGGGGCGGGTGATGAAAAACTGTTTTTT. The chain joins TRBV30 to TRBJ1-4; TRBD1 is a possible D gene (6 bases). Between the trimmed V and J ends, which lost 3 bases and 6 bases, there was a span of 17 bases. The germline V gene encodes CDR1 GTSNPN and CDR2 SVGIG (reference sequence). The CDR3 consists of 15 residues.

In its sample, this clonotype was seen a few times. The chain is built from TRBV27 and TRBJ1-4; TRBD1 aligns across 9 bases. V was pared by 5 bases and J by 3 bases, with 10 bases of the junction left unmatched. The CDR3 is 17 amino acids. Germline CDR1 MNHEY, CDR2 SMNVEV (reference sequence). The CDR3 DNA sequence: TGTGCCAGCAGTCGATCTCGGGACAGGGATGCTAATGAAAAACTGTTTTTT. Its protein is CASSRSRDRDANEKLFF.

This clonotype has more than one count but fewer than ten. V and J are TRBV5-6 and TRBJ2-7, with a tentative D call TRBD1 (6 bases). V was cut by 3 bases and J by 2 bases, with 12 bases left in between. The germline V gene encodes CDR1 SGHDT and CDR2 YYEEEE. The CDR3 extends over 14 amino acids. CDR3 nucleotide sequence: TGTGCCAGCAGCTACGGACAGAGGCCCTACGAGCAGTACTTC. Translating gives CASSYGQRPYEQYF.